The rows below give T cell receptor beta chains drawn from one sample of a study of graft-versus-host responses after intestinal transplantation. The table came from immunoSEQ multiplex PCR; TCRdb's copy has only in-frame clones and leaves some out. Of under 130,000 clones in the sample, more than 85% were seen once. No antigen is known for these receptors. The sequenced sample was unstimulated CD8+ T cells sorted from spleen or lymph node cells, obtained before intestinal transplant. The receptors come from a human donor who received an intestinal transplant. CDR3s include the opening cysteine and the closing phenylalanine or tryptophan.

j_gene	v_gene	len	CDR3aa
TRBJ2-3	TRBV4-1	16	CASSQAGTGADDTQYF
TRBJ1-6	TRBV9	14	CASIRLRPNSPLHF
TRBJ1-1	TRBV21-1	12	CASSNRTHEAFF
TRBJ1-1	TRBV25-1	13	CASSEGMNTEAFF
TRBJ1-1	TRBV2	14	CASSPISENTEAFF
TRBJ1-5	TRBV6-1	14	CASTAQAGGQPQHF
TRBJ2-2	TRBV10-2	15	CASTNDRGDTGELFF
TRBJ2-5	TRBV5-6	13	CASSFSDRGRKDF
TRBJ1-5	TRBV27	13	CASSLGSNQPQHF
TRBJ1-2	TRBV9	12	CASNSGSDGYTF
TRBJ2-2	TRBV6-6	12	CASSYSPGELFF
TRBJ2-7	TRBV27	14	CASSLTGTAYEQYF
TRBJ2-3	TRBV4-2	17	CASSQDVVAPSTDTQYF
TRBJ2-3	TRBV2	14	CASSDGPSTDTQYF
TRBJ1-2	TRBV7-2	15	CASSPDTFVGYGYTF
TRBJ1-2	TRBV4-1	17	CASSRPAGGEMIYGYTF
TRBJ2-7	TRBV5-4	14	CASSPSGLTYEQYF
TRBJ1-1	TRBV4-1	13	CASSQGQYTEAFF
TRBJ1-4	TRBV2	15	CASSGDRTEDFKLFF